Many counts were recorded for the clone carrying this T cell receptor beta chain. A draw of around 6 milliliters of peripheral blood took place at each of two time points. This sample is drawn from a study of prognosis after radiotherapy for stage I lung cancer. From genomic DNA, two-round multiplex PCR was used to amplify TCR beta CDR3. Primers specific to each TRBV and TRBJ gene drove first-round PCR. Each CDR3 protein is one row after TCRdb ran MiXCR on the multiplex PCR reads. The sample lists under 75,000 distinct CDR3 sequences; around a quarter were seen once. Deletions cut 5 bases from V and 7 bases from J, with 21 bases between. The germline V gene has CDR1 SEHNR and CDR2 FQNEAQ (reference sequence). CDR3 length: 16 amino acids.

Sequencing used PBMCs, obtained before or after stereotactic body radiation therapy (not recorded which). This sequence joins TRBV7-9 and TRBJ1-3; D is uncertain. The clonotype was recovered from a donor over 45 with non-small cell lung cancer. The CDR3 region is CASSLGPVDTGNTIYF. The CDR3, as DNA: TGTGCCAGCAGCCTCGGCCCGGTCGACACGGGGAACACCATATATTTT.